What follows describes a single T cell receptor (beta chain). These data are taken from a study of patients and donors after allogeneic stem cell transplantation. TCRdb itself ran the RT-PCR reads through MiXCR, one entry per CDR3 protein. The table includes 190,000 or so distinct CDR3 sequences, 40% to 45% detected once. The junction had 7 bases not matched to a gene; V was cut back by 6 bases and J by 6 bases. This CDR3 is 14 amino acids long. What was sequenced was blood, either unsorted or a sorted T cell fraction (not recorded which). The gene calls are TRBV12-3 or TRBV12-4 and TRBJ2-2; 7 nucleotides align to TRBD2. This sequence originates from a human donor who was either an allogeneic HSCT recipient or a stem cell or donor lymphocyte infusion donor (not recorded which). It is not recorded whose cells these are; they may come from a transplant donor. The CDR3 region has the DNA TGTGCCAGCAGAGGACTAGTCGGGGCCGGGGAGCTGTTTTTT. Translating it yields CASRGLVGAGELFF.